This T cell receptor (beta chain) stems from a study of OX40 agonist ivuxolimab in advanced cancers. Here immunoSEQ multiplex PCR was the method, and the copy in TCRdb shows in-frame clones only, minus some. The top ten hold roughly 0.66% of the sample, which has about 64,000 clones, approximately 90% seen once. The CDR3 length is 13 residues. CDR1 and CDR2 (germline): GTSNPN, SVGIG (reference sequence). V lost 7 bases to trimming and J lost 3 bases; unmatched junction nucleotides: 5. The sample here was CD4+ or CD8+ T cells sorted from blood, taken in a trial of the OX40 agonist ivuxolimab. The chain carries TRBV30 and TRBJ2-1, with 8 bases lining up with TRBD2. The source is an adult with an advanced solid tumor such as melanoma, head and neck, liver or kidney cancer. The CDR3 region has the DNA TGTGCCTTGGCTAGCGGGTTCTACAATGAGCAGTTCTTC. Protein product: CALASGFYNEQFF.